This entry features one TCR beta chain sequence. This clone was detected only a few times. Its antigen has not been determined. Base qualities were left out, and no much larger clone turns up one base away. The entire isolated RNA was reverse transcribed using the High Capacity cDNA Reverse Transcription Kit, and thus expressed TCRB transcripts were sequenced. Deep immunoSEQ sequencing was performed on naive, central memory and regulatory T cell samples, with an average of roughly 4 million total reads per sample. Sorted cells were lysed in RLT buffer and RNA was extracted with DNase-treated RNeasy Micro or Mini kits, depending on cell number. Each cell subset was processed on its own to prevent cross-contamination, while patient and healthy donor samples were processed together. Using the immunoSEQ multiplex PCR, TCRB sequences were amplified from cDNA into 87-bp fragments spanning the CDR3 region. Sequencing of the amplicons was performed on the Illumina HiSeq platform. The study's own analysis went as follows. Synthetic template baselines were used to correct PCR bias computationally, reads within Hamming distance 2 were collapsed, and singletons that could not be merged were discarded. By aligning reads against IMGT, V, D and J genes, CDR3 length, and insertions or deletions at six rearrangement sites were assigned. Clonotype counts were normalized to sorted cell number within each subset before computing true diversity and Gini coefficients with the tcR R package. The overlap coefficient, calculated on TCRB nucleotide sequences, was used to quantify repertoire sharing. Out-of-frame TCRB sequences from naive cells were analyzed to stand in for the pre-selection repertoire. Here the immuneACCESS table is served through TCRdb, limited to in-frame sequences with V and J called. Missing clones are a known gap in these copies; in checked studies unresolved V genes cover under half, and the rest lacks a known reason. V and J calls and clone size follow that table, whereas D and trimming were derived from the DNA. Recorded for this sample are roughly 220,000 clones; roughly 17% of them occurred a single time. Clones ranked in the top ten supply 0.07% to 0.095% of the sample.

This entry is derived from a study of beta chain features in type 1 diabetes (dated by TCRdb to the late 2010s). Context from the whole study: Mean age, gender distribution, total cell number and subset yield were not different between patients and healthy donors. A total of roughly 99,000,000 sorted cells were examined across all samples, and the number of cells per subset was strongly correlated with RNA yield. In the study, TCRB repertoires of sorted circulating CD4+ T cell subsets from recently diagnosed type 1 diabetes patients were compared with those of matched healthy donors. Naive and central memory subsets were obtained from all 28 donors, but regulatory and stem cell-like memory subsets were isolated from only 8 patients and about eight healthy donors.

What the authors observed across the whole study: In all four CD4+ subsets, TCRB CDR3 length was moderately but significantly shorter in type 1 diabetes patients. Naive, central memory and regulatory TCRB repertoires appeared more similar among patients than among healthy donors. Shorter templates might be favored by PCR, yet because patient and control samples were amplified and corrected together, any such skew would affect both groups equally. Fewer insertions and more nucleotide deletions at VDJ recombination sites were observed in patients with type 1 diabetes, implying thymic rearrangement abnormalities. Because cDNA rather than genomic DNA was sequenced, highly expressing activated cells could have been over-represented, although no difference in activation and CD3 levels was found between groups. HLA sub-analyses involved small numbers of individuals, so any influence of HLA type on TCRB rearrangement remained unresolved.

A single peripheral blood draw of about 120 mL on average was collected from each donor into heparinised tubes. Naive, central memory, regulatory and stem cell-like memory CD4+ T cells were sorted on a BD FACSAria II using a panel including CD45RO, CCR7, CD25, CD127, CD95 and CD27. Every sorted population had a purity above 95%. PBMCs were isolated right away by Lymphoprep density gradient centrifugation and were stained directly, without culture. To minimize batch effects, samples were stained and sorted in pairs, one healthy donor with one patient per experiment. Via the germline V gene (reference sequence), CDR1 is GTSNPN and CDR2 SVGIG. Inclusive of the bounding cysteine and phenylalanine, the CDR3 is 15 residues long. The sequence is cut down to CDR3 DNA, 45 bases in frame from base 1. Cut back by 3 bases and 5 bases, the V and J ends lie 18 bases apart.

Sequencing input: naive CD4+ T cells from blood. Reading the label with the study, this specimen's cell subset or site is: true naive CD4+ T cells. The TCR originated in a man aged 25 to 45 with type 1 diabetes. The receptor chain draws on TRBV30 and TRBJ2-3, and TRBD1 may be the D gene, going by 6 matching bases. The CDR3 amino acid sequence is: CAWSLDRLGGDTQYF. The sequence in DNA is TGTGCCTGGAGCCTAGACAGGTTAGGGGGAGATACGCAGTATTTT.